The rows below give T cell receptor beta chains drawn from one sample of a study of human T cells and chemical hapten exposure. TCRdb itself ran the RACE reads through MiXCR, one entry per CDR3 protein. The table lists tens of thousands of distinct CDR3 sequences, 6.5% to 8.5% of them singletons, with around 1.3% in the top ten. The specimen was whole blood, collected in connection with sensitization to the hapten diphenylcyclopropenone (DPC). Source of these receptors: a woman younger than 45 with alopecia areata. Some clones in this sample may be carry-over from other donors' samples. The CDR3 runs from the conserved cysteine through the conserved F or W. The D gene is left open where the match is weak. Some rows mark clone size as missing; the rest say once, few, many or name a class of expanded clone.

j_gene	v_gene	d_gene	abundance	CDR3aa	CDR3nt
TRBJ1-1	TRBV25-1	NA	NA	CASRRVGAAEAFF	TGTGCCAGCAGGCGAGTTGGAGCGGCTGAAGCTTTCTTT
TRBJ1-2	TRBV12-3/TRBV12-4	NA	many	CASSLIQGRSYGYTF	TGTGCCAGCAGTTTAATCCAGGGCAGATCGTATGGCTACACCTTC
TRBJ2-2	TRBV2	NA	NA	CASSAQGTGGELFF	TGTGCCAGCAGTGCTCAGGGTACGGGCGGGGAGCTGTTTTTT
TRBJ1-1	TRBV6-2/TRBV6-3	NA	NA	CASSYRQDNTEAFF	TGTGCCAGCAGTTACAGGCAGGACAACACTGAAGCTTTCTTT
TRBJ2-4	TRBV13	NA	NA	CASSLEVFGSKNIQYF	TGTGCCAGCAGCTTAGAAGTTTTCGGGTCAAAAAACATTCAGTACTTC
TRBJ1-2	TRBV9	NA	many	CASSVDRDYGYTF	TGTGCCAGCAGCGTAGACAGGGACTATGGCTACACCTTC
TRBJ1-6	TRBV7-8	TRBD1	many	CASSLVGGTGGASLHF	TGTGCCAGCAGCTTAGTCGGGGGGACAGGGGGCGCATCCCTCCACTTT
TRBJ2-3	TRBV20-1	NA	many	CSADSHTDTQYF	TGCAGTGCGGACTCCCACACAGATACGCAGTATTTT
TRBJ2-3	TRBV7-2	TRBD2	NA	CASSLYLAGGPDTQYF	TGTGCCAGCAGCTTATACCTAGCGGGGGGCCCAGATACGCAGTATTTT
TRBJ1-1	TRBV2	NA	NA	CASSEGDRINTEAFF	TGTGCCAGCAGTGAAGGAGACAGAATAAACACTGAAGCTTTCTTT
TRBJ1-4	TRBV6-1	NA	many	CASSTEELFF	TGTGCCAGCAGCACAGAGGAACTGTTTTTT
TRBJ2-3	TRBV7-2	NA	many	CASSFRTASTDTQYF	TGTGCCAGCAGCTTTCGGACAGCTAGCACAGATACGCAGTATTTT
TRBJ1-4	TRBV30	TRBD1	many	CAWSALGQGDEKLFF	TGTGCCTGGAGTGCTCTTGGACAGGGAGATGAAAAACTGTTTTTT
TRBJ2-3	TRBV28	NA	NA	CASSLQGGADTQYF	TGTGCCAGCAGTCTACAGGGGGGGGCAGATACGCAGTATTTT
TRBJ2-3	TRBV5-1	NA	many	CASSLAAGGGTDTQYF	TGCGCCAGCAGCTTGGCCGCTGGCGGGGGCACAGATACGCAGTATTTT
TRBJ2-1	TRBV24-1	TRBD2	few	CATSEGGRNEQFF	TGTGCCACCAGTGAGGGAGGGCGGAATGAGCAGTTCTTC
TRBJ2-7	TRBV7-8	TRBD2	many	CASSSDGGGPYSYEQYF	TGTGCCAGCAGCTCGGACGGGGGGGGCCCTTACTCCTACGAGCAGTACTTC
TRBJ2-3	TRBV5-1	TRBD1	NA	CASSNRGQGATDTQYF	TGCGCCAGCAGCAACCGGGGACAGGGGGCCACAGATACGCAGTATTTT
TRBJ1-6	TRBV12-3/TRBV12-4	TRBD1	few	CASSVRQGFHTAYNSPLHF	TGTGCCAGCAGTGTGCGACAGGGGTTCCATACAGCATATAATTCACCCCTCCACTTT
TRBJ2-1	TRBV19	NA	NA	CASSPGGYNEQFF	TGTGCCAGTAGTCCCGGGGGCTACAATGAGCAGTTCTTC
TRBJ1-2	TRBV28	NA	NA	CASSLGAGGYRGYTF	TGTGCCAGCAGTTTAGGGGCGGGAGGTTACCGTGGCTACACCTTC
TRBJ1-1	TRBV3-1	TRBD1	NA	CASSLGGLTEAFF	TGTGCCAGCAGCTTAGGGGGCTTAACTGAAGCTTTCTTT
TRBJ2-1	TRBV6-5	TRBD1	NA	CASSHTSRDRGYNEQFF	TGTGCCAGCAGTCACACATCTCGGGACAGGGGGTACAATGAGCAGTTCTTC
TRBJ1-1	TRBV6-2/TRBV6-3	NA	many	CASSLRGLMTEAFF	TGTGCCAGCAGCCTCAGGGGCCTGATGACTGAAGCTTTCTTT
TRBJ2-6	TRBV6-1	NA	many	CASSEVGGYSGANVLTF	TGTGCCAGCAGTGAAGTTGGCGGGTACTCTGGGGCCAACGTCCTGACTTTC
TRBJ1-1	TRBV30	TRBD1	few	CAWRDRSHGEAFF	TGTGCCTGGAGGGACAGGAGTCATGGTGAAGCTTTCTTT
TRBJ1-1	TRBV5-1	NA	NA	CASSDRIMTEAFF	TGCGCCAGCAGCGACAGGATAATGACTGAAGCTTTCTTT
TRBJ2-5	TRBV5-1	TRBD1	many	CASSSGTGVGWETQYF	TGCGCCAGCAGCTCGGGGACAGGGGTCGGGTGGGAGACCCAGTACTTC
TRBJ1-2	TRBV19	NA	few	CASSLDGFYGYTF	TGTGCCAGTAGTCTGGACGGATTCTATGGCTACACCTTC
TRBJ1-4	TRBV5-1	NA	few	CASSSLGGGAEKLFF	TGCGCCAGCAGCTCCCTAGGGGGGGGCGCCGAAAAACTGTTTTTT
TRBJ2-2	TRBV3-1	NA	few	CASSQPGELFF	TGTGCCAGCAGCCAGCCCGGGGAGCTGTTTTTT
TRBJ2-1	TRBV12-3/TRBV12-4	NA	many	CASSPMFYNEQFF	TGTGCCAGCAGTCCGATGTTCTACAATGAGCAGTTCTTC
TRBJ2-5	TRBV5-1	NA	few	CASSLARSQETQYF	TGCGCCAGCAGCTTGGCAAGGTCGCAAGAGACCCAGTACTTC
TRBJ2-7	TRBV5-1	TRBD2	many	CASSLSGGAYEQYF	TGCGCCAGCAGCTTGAGCGGGGGGGCCTACGAGCAGTACTTC
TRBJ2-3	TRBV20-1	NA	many	CSAPSTDTQYF	TGCAGTGCTCCCAGCACAGATACGCAGTATTTT
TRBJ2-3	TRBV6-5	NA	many	CASSYSFRRVADTQYF	TGTGCCAGCAGTTACTCGTTCCGGAGGGTGGCAGATACGCAGTATTTT
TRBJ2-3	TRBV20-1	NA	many	CSASRLEAQYF	TGCAGTGCTAGCCGCCTGGAGGCGCAGTATTTT
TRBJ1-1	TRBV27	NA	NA	CASSSASGVRTEAFF	TGTGCCAGCAGTTCCGCCTCGGGGGTTAGGACTGAAGCTTTCTTT
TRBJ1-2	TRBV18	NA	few	CASSPPLGGVGYTF	TGTGCCAGCTCACCACCCCTAGGGGGGGTTGGCTACACCTTC
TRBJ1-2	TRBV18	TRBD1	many	CASSPGTAGYTF	TGTGCCAGCTCACCAGGGACAGCTGGCTACACCTTC
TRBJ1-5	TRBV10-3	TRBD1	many	CATKGQGRFQPQHF	TGTGCCACCAAGGGACAGGGCAGATTTCAGCCCCAGCATTTT
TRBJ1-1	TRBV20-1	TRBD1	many	CSAKPQGAPFTSEAFF	TGCAGTGCTAAGCCCCAGGGGGCGCCGTTTACCTCAGAAGCTTTCTTT
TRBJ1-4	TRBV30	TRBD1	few	CAWSPYTGGEEKLFF	TGTGCCTGGAGTCCTTACACAGGGGGCGAGGAAAAACTGTTTTTT
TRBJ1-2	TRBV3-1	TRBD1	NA	CASSQVWGQASPEDFGYTF	TGTGCCAGCAGCCAAGTCTGGGGACAGGCCAGTCCGGAAGATTTTGGCTACACCTTC
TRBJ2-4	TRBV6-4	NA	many	CASSDSAQPKNIQYF	TGTGCCAGCAGTGACTCGGCACAGCCCAAAAACATTCAGTACTTC
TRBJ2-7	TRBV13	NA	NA	CASSLYPDEQYF	TGTGCCAGCAGCCTCTACCCGGACGAGCAGTACTTC
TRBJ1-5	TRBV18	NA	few	CASSPDAGDQPQHF	TGTGCCAGCTCACCGGATGCAGGGGATCAGCCCCAGCATTTT
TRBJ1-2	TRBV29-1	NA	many	CSVSNGQPHLYGYTF	TGCAGCGTTTCAAATGGACAGCCACACCTTTATGGCTACACCTTC
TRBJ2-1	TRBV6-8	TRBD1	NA	CASSYPDRGGNNEQFF	TGTGCCAGCAGTTACCCAGACAGGGGAGGAAACAATGAGCAGTTCTTC
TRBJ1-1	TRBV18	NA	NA	CASSISPPMNTEAFF	TGTGCCAGCTCAATCTCTCCCCCCATGAACACTGAAGCTTTCTTT
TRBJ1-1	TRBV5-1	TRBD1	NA	CASTQGAATEAFF	TGCGCCAGCACCCAGGGGGCGGCCACTGAAGCTTTCTTT